A single sample gave rise to the 22 T cell receptor beta chains below, sequenced in a study of cytomegalovirus exposure and HLA in healthy donors. The study ran its PCR with 60 Vbeta and 13 Jbeta primers. Here immunoSEQ multiplex PCR was the method, and the copy in TCRdb shows in-frame clones only, minus some. The sample lists about 150,000 clones; about 74% were seen once. The sequencing sample was made of PBMCs. The source of these receptors is a woman between 40 and 50 years old in good health and CMV-seronegative.

J is TRBJ1-1 and V is TRBV7-6; 10 bases are shared with TRBD1. The CDR3 length is 17 residues. Trimming took 5 bases from V and 2 from J; bases not matched to a gene: 11. CDR1 is SGHVS and CDR2 is FNYEAQ in the germline V gene. The CDR3 nucleotides read TGTGCCAGCAGCCTACCCGGGACAGGGGACGTTAACACTGAAGCTTTCTTT. This translates into CASSLPGTGDVNTEAFF.

This clone was picked up one time. The same CDR3 can be traced to other DNA sequences in this sample. In DNA form, the CDR3 reads TGTGCCAGCAGTGAGAGCGGCAACTATGGCTACACCTTC. Its protein is CASSESGNYGYTF. The chain carries TRBV6-1 and TRBJ1-2, with D unresolved. V was cut by 3 bases and J by 2 bases, with 7 bases left in between. Germline loops: CDR1 MNHNS, CDR2 SASEGT. CDR3 length: 13 amino acids.

The V call is TRBV27, the J call TRBJ2-7, with a tentative D call TRBD2 (5 bases). The germline CDR1 and CDR2 sequences are MNHEY and SMNVEV (reference sequence). The V and J ends lost 6 bases and 1 base respectively, with 13 bases between them. This CDR3 region has 14 residues. The CDR3 reads CASREVGKSYEQYF. The CDR3 region has the DNA TGTGCCAGCAGGGAGGTGGGGAAATCCTACGAGCAGTACTTC.

Remarks on this clone: A junction boundary mismatches the germline segment, possibly from a read error. The chain combines TRBV7-9 with TRBJ1-5; TRBD1 agrees at 9 bases. This CDR3 has 14 amino acids. Germline-derived CDR1 and CDR2 are SEHNR and FQNEAQ (reference sequence). The CDR3 spells CSSSPRDRVQPQHF. The DNA of the CDR3 is TGTTCCAGCAGCCCCAGGGACAGGGTCCAGCCCCAGCATTTT.

CDR3 amino acids: CASSLAGTSGYEQYF. CDR3 bases: TGTGCCAGCAGCTTAGCCGGGACTAGTGGTTACGAGCAGTACTTC. This chain joins TRBV7-8 and TRBJ2-7, with 8 bases aligning to TRBD2. CDR1 and CDR2 from the germline V gene are SGHVS and FQNEAQ. V lost 0 bases and J lost 4; bases outside the gene matches: 5. CDR3 length: 15 amino acids.

The chain has TRBV10-3 and TRBJ2-1; tentatively, D is TRBD2 (7 bases). Trimming left V 8 bases short and J 2 bases short, with 16 bases between. The CDR3 runs 15 residues. Germline V lookup: CDR1 ENHRY, CDR2 SYGVKD. CDR3 protein: CAIPRGGATYNEQFF. For the CDR3, the DNA is TGTGCCATCCCCCGAGGGGGGGCAACCTACAATGAGCAGTTCTTC.

V usage is TRBV5-8 and J usage is TRBJ1-3, with D perhaps matching TRBD1 (5 bases). Germline values: CDR1 SGHTS, CDR2 YDEGEE. The CDR3 totals 13 residues. V was clipped by 2 bases and J by 8 bases, with 11 bases between them. The CDR3 loop reads CASSLQVWDTIYF. In DNA, the CDR3 is TGTGCCAGCAGCTTACAGGTCTGGGACACCATATATTTT.

CDR3 in amino acids: CASSGQLLSGNTIYF. DNA of the CDR3: TGTGCCAGCAGTGGACAGTTGCTCTCTGGAAACACCATATATTTT. V usage is TRBV2 and J usage is TRBJ1-3; perhaps TRBD1 as D (5 bases). The CDR3 is 15 amino acids. V gave up 4 bases and J gave up 0 bases, with 10 bases separating them. Germline V gene data show CDR1 as SNHLY and CDR2 as FYNNEI.

V and J are TRBV9 and TRBJ2-5; 7 nucleotides match TRBD2. The CDR3 spans 14 residues. Germline V gene data show CDR1 as SGDLS and CDR2 as YYNGEE. The ends lost 4 bases at V and 5 bases at J; junction bases unmatched: 8. CDR3: CASSPMTSRETQYF. The DNA of the CDR3 is TGTGCCAGCAGCCCGATGACTAGCCGGGAGACCCAGTACTTC.

This chain connects TRBV5-1 to TRBJ2-3, with 12 bases identical to TRBD2. The CDR3 sequence is 18 residues long. CDR1 and CDR2 from the germline V gene are SGHRS and YFSETQ. V gave up 4 bases and J gave up 2 bases; unmatched junction bases: 11. The CDR3 DNA is TGCGCCAGCAGCCCCGGAACGCTAGCGGGAGGGTTCACAGATACGCAGTATTTT. Protein: CASSPGTLAGGFTDTQYF.

The rearrangement uses TRBV6-6 and TRBJ1-1; no clear D. Trimming removed 0 bases at V and 1 base at J, with 9 bases between. This CDR3 comprises 15 residues. Per the germline V gene, CDR1 is MNHNY and CDR2 is SVGAGI (reference sequence). The CDR3 loop is CASSYSRSGNTEAFF. CDR3 nucleotide sequence: TGTGCCAGCAGTTACTCGAGGTCCGGGAACACTGAAGCTTTCTTT.

This clone showed up just a few times. This chain uses TRBV2 with TRBJ2-3, with D unresolved. In germline, CDR1 is SNHLY, CDR2 FYNNEI. This CDR3 is 11 amino acids long. V was pared by 10 bases and J by 6 bases, with 11 bases between. The CDR3 DNA reads TGTGCCACCTCCTTGGAGGATACGCAGTATTTT. Protein: CATSLEDTQYF.

The chain uses TRBV5-6 and TRBJ1-1; 7 nucleotides line up with TRBD1. The CDR3 covers 14 residues. Germline-derived CDR1 and CDR2 are SGHDT and YYEEEE. V lost 1 base, J lost 4 bases, and 4 bases stayed unmatched. CDR3 coding DNA: TGTGCCAGCAGCTTGAGGGGGCCGGGCACTGAAGCTTTCTTT. This gives the protein CASSLRGPGTEAFF.

The V gene is TRBV19, the J gene TRBJ1-1; 11 bases match TRBD1. CDR1 is LNHDA and CDR2 is SQIVND in the germline V gene (reference sequence). The CDR3 consists of 16 residues. The V gene end was trimmed by 5 bases and the J gene end by 2 bases; junction bases not matched to a gene: 7. The CDR3 nucleotides are TGTGCCAGTAGTTTGGGGACAGGGGGAACCAACACTGAAGCTTTCTTT. Its protein product is CASSLGTGGTNTEAFF.

The rearrangement links TRBV10-3 to TRBJ2-1; the D gene is possibly TRBD1 (6 bases). Germline V gives CDR1 ENHRY, CDR2 SYGVKD. CDR3 length: 13 amino acids. V lost 8 bases, J lost 7 bases, and 15 bases lay in between. The CDR3 nucleotides read TGTGCCATCTGCACAGGGCTAGGGAATGAGCAGTTCTTC. Translated, it gives CAICTGLGNEQFF.

V and J are TRBV11-1 and TRBJ2-1; 14 positions match TRBD2. Germline CDR1 reads SGHAT; CDR2 reads FQDESV (reference sequence). The CDR3 runs to 18 residues. The J segment lost 7 bases and the V segment lost 5 bases, leaving 13 bases of the junction unmatched. This CDR3 reads CASSHSLRGTSGSNEQFF. As DNA, the CDR3 is TGTGCCAGCAGCCATAGCCTTAGAGGGACTAGCGGGAGTAATGAGCAGTTCTTC.

The gene calls are TRBV5-1 and TRBJ1-1, with a tentative D call TRBD1 (6 bases). The CDR3 sequence is 18 residues long. Germline V gene sequence: CDR1 SGHRS, CDR2 YFSETQ. Trimming pared 4 bases from V and 1 base from J, leaving 23 bases between. CDR3 in DNA: TGCGCCAGCAGCGGGCCCCGCAGGAGCGACAGGACGAACACTGAAGCTTTCTTT. Translation gives CASSGPRRSDRTNTEAFF.

This chain links TRBV5-6 with TRBJ1-4; TRBD1 matches 7 bases. Trimming at V came to 0 bases and at J to 7 bases, leaving 6 bases not matched to a gene. Germline V gene sequence: CDR1 SGHDT, CDR2 YYEEEE. The CDR3 length is 15 residues. The CDR3 protein is CASSLGAAGGEKLFF. The DNA of the CDR3 is TGTGCCAGCAGCTTGGGGGCGGCAGGGGGTGAAAAACTGTTTTTT.

The V gene is TRBV14, the J gene TRBJ1-1, with 8 positions matching TRBD1. The CDR3 length is 14 residues. Unmatched junction bases numbered 3, after V lost 2 bases and J lost 4 bases. Per the germline V gene, CDR1 is SGHDN and CDR2 is FVKESK. CDR3 amino acids: CASSQRTGGTEAFF. CDR3 DNA sequence: TGTGCCAGCAGCCAAAGAACAGGGGGCACTGAAGCTTTCTTT.

This clone was recorded a few times. The genes are TRBV9 and TRBJ2-7, with TRBD1 identical over 9 bases. The CDR3 covers 12 residues. The ends lost 3 bases at V and 5 bases at J; junction bases unmatched: 0. Germline CDR1 reads SGDLS; CDR2 reads YYNGEE. For the CDR3, the DNA is TGTGCCAGCAGCGGGACAGGGGACGAGCAGTACTTC. Its translation: CASSGTGDEQYF.

This chain connects TRBV5-5 to TRBJ1-5, with 7 bases matching TRBD1. The V and J ends lost 0 bases and 0 bases, in that order; junction bases with no gene match: 6. Germline V gene sequence: CDR1 SGHKS, CDR2 YYEKEE (reference sequence). The CDR3 sequence is 17 residues long. CDR3 nucleotides: TGTGCCAGCAGCTTGGTCGCAGGGGGGCATAGCAATCAGCCCCAGCATTTT. Translated: CASSLVAGGHSNQPQHF.

The chain links TRBV7-9 to TRBJ1-1; no definite D call. The CDR3 contains 14 residues. Germline CDR1 is SEHNR and CDR2 is FQNEAQ (reference sequence). Deletions cut 5 bases from V and 5 bases from J, with 15 bases between. The CDR3 reads CASSALMVRTEAFF. DNA of the CDR3: TGTGCCAGCAGCGCCCTGATGGTGAGGACTGAAGCTTTCTTT.